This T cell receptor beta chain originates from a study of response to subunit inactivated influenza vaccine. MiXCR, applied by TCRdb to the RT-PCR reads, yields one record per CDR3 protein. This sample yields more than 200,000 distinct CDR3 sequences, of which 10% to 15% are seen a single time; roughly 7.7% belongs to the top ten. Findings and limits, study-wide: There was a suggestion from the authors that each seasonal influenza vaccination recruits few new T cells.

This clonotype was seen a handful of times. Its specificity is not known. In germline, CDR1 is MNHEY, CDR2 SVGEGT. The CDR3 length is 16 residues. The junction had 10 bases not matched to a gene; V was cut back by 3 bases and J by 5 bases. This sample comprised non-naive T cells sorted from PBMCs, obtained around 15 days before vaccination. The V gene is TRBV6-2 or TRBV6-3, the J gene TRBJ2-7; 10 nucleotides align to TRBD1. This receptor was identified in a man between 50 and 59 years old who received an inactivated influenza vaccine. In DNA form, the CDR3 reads TGTGCCAGCAGTTATCGGGACAGGGGAAGTTGGGACGAGCAGTACTTC. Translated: CASSYRDRGSWDEQYF.